This T cell receptor (beta chain) is drawn from a study of T cell repertoires in cytomegalovirus infection. Study-level information: From public TCR beta signatures came an indication of both CMV infection and matching HLA type. Study results and limitations: Clonotypes of TCR beta that were HLA-C-restricted and CMV-specific dominated the ex vivo response.

Between the trimmed V and J ends, which lost 8 bases and 8 bases, there was a span of 15 bases. CDR1 and CDR2 from the germline V gene are MNHEY and SMNVEV (reference sequence). This CDR3 contains 12 residues. One entry per CDR3 protein results from TCRdb running MiXCR on the reads. The table shows 310,000 or so distinct CDR3 sequences, with over 20% occurring only once. This clonotype has a handful of counts. Its antigen is unknown. The chain joins TRBV27 to TRBJ2-5; D is uncertain. The source is a human donor in good health (CMV status not recorded). Some clones in this sample may be carry-over from other donors' samples. The sample consisted of PBMCs. Here the CDR3 DNA reads TGTGCCAGCGGGTCCTCAGGTGGTACCCAGTACTTC. Protein sequence: CASGSSGGTQYF.